The rows below give T cell receptor beta chains drawn from one sample of a study of CD8+ T cells in alopecia areata. The table came from immunoSEQ multiplex PCR; TCRdb's copy has only in-frame clones and leaves some out. The sample lists approximately 100,000 clones; more than 75% were seen once. This material consisted of CD8+ T cells sorted from blood, taken around week 31, from a patient treated with tofacitinib. The receptors derive from a human donor with alopecia areata. Both conserved end residues are part of each CDR3. D genes are given only for firm matches. For some rows the clone size is stated as once, few or many, or as a class when expanded; others skip it.

j_call,d_call,v_call,clone_size,cdr3_aa,cdr3_nt
TRBJ2-1,TRBD2,TRBV27,NA,CASSQGLAGYNEQFF,TGTGCCAGCAGTCAGGGACTAGCGGGTTACAATGAGCAGTTCTTC
TRBJ2-6,NA,TRBV6-4,NA,CASREKANVLTF,TGTGCCAGCAGGGAAAAGGCCAACGTCCTGACTTTC
TRBJ2-1,NA,TRBV13,NA,CASSAGSSYNEQFF,TGTGCCAGCAGTGCGGGGAGCTCCTACAATGAGCAGTTCTTC
TRBJ2-7,NA,TRBV27,once,CASSTGFYEQYF,TGTGCCAGCAGCACGGGGTTCTACGAGCAGTACTTC
TRBJ2-7,NA,TRBV30,NA,CAWSAAGAILGEQYF,TGTGCCTGGAGTGCCGCGGGGGCCATTCTTGGCGAGCAGTACTTC
TRBJ1-5,NA,TRBV9,NA,CASSGSNSNQPQHF,TGTGCCAGCAGCGGCTCTAATAGCAATCAGCCCCAGCATTTT
TRBJ1-1,NA,TRBV9,NA,CASSVGTENTEAFF,TGTGCCAGCAGCGTTGGGACGGAGAACACTGAAGCTTTCTTT
TRBJ2-5,TRBD2,TRBV28,NA,CASSFGTSLETQYF,TGTGCCAGCAGTTTTGGGACTAGCCTTGAGACCCAGTACTTC
TRBJ2-1,NA,TRBV27,once,CASTPRGLVPYNEQFF,TGTGCCAGCACCCCTCGTGGGCTAGTACCCTACAATGAGCAGTTCTTC
TRBJ2-1,NA,TRBV29-1,NA,CSVEGYGGPSYNEQFF,TGCAGCGTTGAAGGGTACGGCGGGCCCTCCTACAATGAGCAGTTCTTC
TRBJ2-3,NA,TRBV7-9,NA,CASGTDTQYF,TGTGCCAGCGGCACAGATACGCAGTATTTT
TRBJ2-7,TRBD1,TRBV18,NA,CASSRRDRSYEQYF,TGTGCCAGCTCACGCCGGGACAGATCCTACGAGCAGTACTTC
TRBJ2-1,TRBD1,TRBV7-9,NA,CASSSWTGLNEQFF,TGTGCCAGCAGCTCGTGGACAGGACTCAATGAGCAGTTCTTC
TRBJ2-3,TRBD2,TRBV7-6,NA,CASSQTGLATDTQYF,TGTGCCAGCAGTCAGACGGGACTAGCTACAGATACGCAGTATTTT
TRBJ2-7,NA,TRBV2,NA,CASTGNEQYF,TGTGCCAGCACCGGAAACGAGCAGTACTTC
TRBJ2-2,TRBD2,TRBV7-9,NA,CASSQGTSGSRPNTGELFF,TGTGCCAGCAGCCAAGGGACTAGCGGGAGCCGCCCGAACACCGGGGAGCTGTTTTTT
TRBJ2-7,NA,TRBV4-1,NA,CASSQERAGSYEQYF,TGCGCCAGCAGCCAAGAGAGGGCTGGCTCCTACGAGCAGTACTTC
TRBJ2-2,NA,TRBV19,NA,CASTIWASGELFF,TGTGCCAGTACCATTTGGGCCTCCGGGGAGCTGTTTTTT
TRBJ2-1,TRBD2,TRBV9,NA,CASSAPLAGAFEQFF,TGTGCCAGCAGCGCTCCCCTAGCGGGGGCATTTGAGCAGTTCTTC
TRBJ2-7,NA,TRBV23-1,once,CASSPRLTGKQGCSYEQYF,TGCGCCAGCAGTCCCCGATTAACCGGAAAACAGGGATGCAGCTACGAGCAGTACTTC
TRBJ1-2,NA,TRBV2,few,CASRGQGIVGGYTF,TGTGCCAGCAGAGGGCAGGGGATCGTAGGGGGCTACACCTTC
TRBJ2-1,NA,TRBV29-1,NA,CSVAKGGTVDNEQFF,TGCAGCGTCGCTAAAGGAGGGACAGTAGATAATGAGCAGTTCTTC
TRBJ2-2,NA,TRBV7-6,NA,CASSLEGNTGELFF,TGTGCCAGCAGCTTAGAGGGGAACACCGGGGAGCTGTTTTTT
TRBJ2-3,NA,TRBV7-8,NA,CASRREHMKGVTDTQYF,TGTGCCAGCAGAAGGGAACATATGAAGGGGGTAACAGATACGCAGTATTTT
TRBJ2-3,NA,TRBV7-6,NA,CASSLTGPTDTQYF,TGTGCCAGCAGCTTAACAGGTCCGACAGATACGCAGTATTTT
TRBJ2-7,NA,TRBV19,few,CASSIMANYEQYF,TGTGCCAGTAGTATAATGGCCAACTACGAGCAGTACTTC
TRBJ2-1,NA,TRBV7-9,NA,CASSIKPGEQFF,TGTGCCAGCAGCATCAAGCCGGGCGAGCAGTTCTTC
TRBJ2-7,TRBD2,TRBV29-1,NA,CSVPSGTATYEQYF,TGCAGCGTCCCTAGCGGGACTGCGACCTACGAGCAGTACTTC
TRBJ1-4,NA,TRBV29-1,NA,CSVKVVEKLFF,TGCAGCGTTAAAGTCGTTGAAAAACTGTTTTTT
TRBJ2-7,NA,TRBV29-1,NA,CSVVVDTYEQYF,TGCAGCGTTGTAGTGGACACCTACGAGCAGTACTTC
TRBJ2-2,NA,TRBV9,NA,CASGARPFF,TGTGCCAGCGGCGCACGGCCGTTTTTT
TRBJ2-3,TRBD2,TRBV9,NA,CASSVDEGRGTDTQYF,TGTGCCAGCAGCGTAGATGAGGGGAGGGGCACAGATACGCAGTATTTT
TRBJ2-7,NA,TRBV4-1,NA,CASSLARQTGSMGYEQYF,TGCGCCAGCAGCTTAGCTCGTCAGACAGGCTCAATGGGGTACGAGCAGTACTTC
TRBJ2-5,TRBD1,TRBV5-6,NA,CASSLGTGEETQYF,TGTGCCAGCAGCTTGGGCACAGGGGAAGAGACCCAGTACTTC
TRBJ2-1,TRBD1,TRBV27,NA,CASSLGGTGNNEQFF,TGTGCCAGCAGTTTAGGGGGGACAGGAAACAATGAGCAGTTCTTC
TRBJ2-1,TRBD2,TRBV4-1,NA,CASSEGTSGRAGNNEQFF,TGCGCCAGCAGCGAAGGGACTAGCGGGAGGGCCGGAAACAATGAGCAGTTCTTC
TRBJ2-2,NA,TRBV29-1,NA,CSVEDVTGELFF,TGCAGCGTTGAAGATGTCACCGGGGAGCTGTTTTTT
TRBJ2-3,TRBD1,TRBV23-1,few,CASSQSKGTGEGDTQYF,TGCGCCAGCAGTCAATCGAAAGGGACAGGGGAGGGAGATACGCAGTATTTT
TRBJ2-3,TRBD2,TRBV12-5,NA,CASGLTSGGAQDTQYF,TGTGCTAGTGGCCTCACTAGCGGGGGGGCCCAAGATACGCAGTATTTT
TRBJ2-1,TRBD2,TRBV7-6,NA,CASSLPGLAGGLIGEQFF,TGTGCCAGCAGCTTACCGGGACTAGCGGGAGGGCTTATAGGGGAGCAGTTCTTC
TRBJ2-1,NA,TRBV2,few,CASIGSGNNEQFF,TGTGCCAGCATAGGGTCGGGAAACAATGAGCAGTTCTTC
TRBJ2-2,TRBD2,TRBV7-9,NA,CASSLRISGSAGELFF,TGTGCCAGCAGCCTACGGATTAGCGGGAGCGCCGGGGAGCTGTTTTTT
TRBJ2-1,NA,TRBV2,NA,CASRVSAGTMGNEQFF,TGTGCCAGCAGGGTTTCAGCCGGGACCATGGGAAATGAGCAGTTCTTC